These T cell receptor beta chains were read from a single sample in a study of radiation and T cells in renal cell carcinoma. Sequencing used immunoSEQ multiplex PCR; TCRdb keeps in-frame clones, though not all of them. Among 85,000 to 100,000 clones listed, 70% to 90% were seen once. This specimen consisted of blood, obtained from a patient whose treatment included radiotherapy and nephrectomy. These receptors all stem from a man aged 45 to 65 with renal cell carcinoma. Both conserved end residues are part of each CDR3. The order of the fields is V gene, D gene, clone size, J gene, CDR3 protein, CDR3 DNA. A D gene is named only where the DNA matches it firmly. Some rows mark clone size as missing; the rest say once, few, many or name a class of expanded clone.

>TRBV9|TRBD2|NA|TRBJ2-3
CASSVGLAGGTDTQYF
TGTGCCAGCAGCGTTGGGCTAGCGGGGGGCACAGATACGCAGTATTTT
>TRBV19|NA|NA|TRBJ2-3
CASSIDGGTGPDTQYF
TGTGCCAGTAGTATAGACGGGGGCACAGGGCCAGATACGCAGTATTTT
>TRBV9|NA|few|TRBJ1-4
CASSAQGGATNEKLFF
TGTGCCAGCAGCGCGCAGGGAGGGGCAACTAATGAAAAACTGTTTTTT
>TRBV4-2|TRBD1|NA|TRBJ1-2
CASSQEDRKYGYTF
TGTGCCAGCAGCCAAGAGGACAGGAAATATGGCTACACCTTC
>TRBV11-2|NA|NA|TRBJ2-7
CASSLDVSGRVSYEQYF
TGTGCCAGCAGCTTAGACGTATCTGGCAGGGTCTCCTACGAGCAGTACTTC
>TRBV7-2|NA|NA|TRBJ2-5
CASSDPFRETQYF
TGTGCCAGCAGCGACCCTTTCCGGGAGACCCAGTACTTC
>TRBV19|NA|NA|TRBJ1-1
CAIGDSRVGTEAFF
TGTGCCATTGGGGACTCCAGAGTGGGGACTGAAGCTTTCTTT
>TRBV4-1|NA|NA|TRBJ2-1
CASSQDIGDTYNEQFF
TGCGCCAGCAGCCAAGATATCGGGGACACCTACAATGAGCAGTTCTTC
>TRBV7-9|NA|NA|TRBJ1-2
CASSPIIRGGYGYTF
TGTGCCAGCAGCCCCATCATTCGGGGGGGGTATGGCTACACCTTC
>TRBV19|NA|NA|TRBJ2-5
CASSKGLASRETQYF
TGTGCCAGTAGTAAAGGCCTAGCGTCCCGGGAGACCCAGTACTTC
>TRBV6-4|TRBD2|NA|TRBJ2-1
CASSDSGLAGPEEQFF
TGTGCCAGCAGTGACTCGGGACTAGCGGGGCCCGAGGAGCAGTTCTTC
>TRBV5-1|TRBD2|NA|TRBJ2-7
CASSLWTSGSEQYF
TGCGCCAGCAGCCTCTGGACTAGCGGGAGCGAGCAGTACTTC
>TRBV2|NA|NA|TRBJ1-5
CASSEQLSNQPQHF
TGTGCCAGCAGTGAACAGCTTAGCAATCAGCCCCAGCATTTT
>TRBV28|NA|NA|TRBJ2-7
CASSFRPTSLYEQYF
TGTGCCAGCAGTTTCCGACCAACGTCTCTCTACGAGCAGTACTTC
>TRBV6-5|TRBD1|NA|TRBJ2-7
CASSRTGGDEQYF
TGTGCCAGCAGTCGCACAGGGGGTGACGAGCAGTACTTC
>TRBV7-6|NA|NA|TRBJ2-2
CASSLRADTGELFF
TGTGCCAGCAGCTTAAGAGCGGACACCGGGGAGCTGTTTTTT
>TRBV28|NA|NA|TRBJ2-6
CASSLTILRRPSISGANVLTF
TGTGCCAGCAGTCTAACTATTCTTAGGAGACCGAGCATCTCTGGGGCCAACGTCCTGACTTTC
>TRBV5-6|NA|NA|TRBJ1-2
CASSPSRGSLSGYTF
TGTGCCAGCAGCCCAAGCAGGGGTTCTCTTTCTGGCTACACCTTC
>TRBV27|NA|NA|TRBJ1-6
CAGRSSYNSPLHF
TGTGCCGGGAGAAGCTCCTATAATTCACCCCTCCACTTT
>TRBV5-1|NA|NA|TRBJ2-7
CASSLATQKVPYEQYF
TGCGCCAGCAGCTTGGCCACACAGAAGGTGCCCTACGAGCAGTACTTC
>TRBV29-1|NA|NA|TRBJ2-3
CSAARTDPRSDTQYF
TGCAGCGCCGCACGGACTGACCCGAGGTCAGATACGCAGTATTTT
>TRBV5-1|NA|NA|TRBJ1-3
CASSLVPVSGNTIYF
TGCGCCAGCAGCTTGGTGCCCGTCTCTGGAAACACCATATATTTT
>TRBV6-1|TRBD1|NA|TRBJ1-6
CASSEGRGYNSPLHF
TGTGCCAGCAGTGAGGGCAGGGGGTATAATTCACCCCTCCACTTT
>TRBV5-5|NA|NA|TRBJ2-1
CASSLVGGNEQFF
TGTGCCAGCAGCTTGGTTGGGGGGAATGAGCAGTTCTTC
>TRBV19|NA|NA|TRBJ1-1
CASSAPGPTFRVEAFF
TGTGCCAGTAGCGCTCCGGGACCGACGTTTAGAGTTGAAGCTTTCTTT
>TRBV18|TRBD1|NA|TRBJ2-3
CASGGRDSSTDTQYF
TGTGCCAGCGGAGGCCGGGACAGCTCCACAGATACGCAGTATTTT
>TRBV5-1|NA|few|TRBJ2-1
CASSSRDRNEQFF
TGCGCCAGCAGCTCCCGGGACCGCAATGAGCAGTTCTTC
>TRBV5-6|TRBD1|NA|TRBJ2-1
CASSSGTGANEQFF
TGTGCCAGCAGCTCCGGGACAGGGGCCAATGAGCAGTTCTTC
>TRBV10-2|TRBD1|NA|TRBJ1-2
CASNPGQGRYGYTF
TGCGCCAGCAACCCGGGACAGGGGAGATATGGCTACACCTTC
>TRBV5-4|NA|NA|TRBJ1-6
CASSLGQSSPLHF
TGTGCCAGCAGCTTGGGACAGAGCTCACCCCTCCACTTT
>TRBV2|NA|NA|TRBJ2-1
CASSEFLDELGEQFF
TGTGCCAGCAGTGAATTCCTCGACGAGCTAGGTGAGCAGTTCTTC
>TRBV7-2|NA|NA|TRBJ2-6
CASSRNSGANVLTF
TGTGCCAGCAGCCGAAATTCTGGGGCCAACGTCCTGACTTTC
>TRBV7-9|NA|NA|TRBJ1-5
CASSLVGGPGQPQHF
TGTGCCAGCAGCTTAGTAGGGGGGCCGGGTCAGCCCCAGCATTTT
>TRBV6-5|TRBD1|NA|TRBJ1-2
CASSYGQGGKKYGYTF
TGTGCCAGCAGTTACGGACAGGGGGGGAAAAAGTATGGCTACACCTTC
>TRBV7-2|TRBD2|NA|TRBJ2-3
CASRTTSGATDTQYF
TGTGCCAGCAGAACGACTAGCGGGGCCACAGATACGCAGTATTTT
>TRBV19|NA|NA|TRBJ2-1
CASSISTAYNEQFF
TGTGCCAGTAGTATTTCAACAGCATACAATGAGCAGTTCTTC
>TRBV2|NA|NA|TRBJ2-7
CASSDPGVQYF
TGTGCCAGCAGTGATCCGGGGGTGCAGTACTTC
>TRBV5-1|NA|NA|TRBJ2-1
CASSPRVSVTGYNEQFF
TGCGCCAGCAGCCCGCGCGTCAGCGTAACGGGGTACAATGAGCAGTTCTTC
>TRBV5-4|TRBD1|NA|TRBJ2-7
CASTILQGGNHEQYF
TGTGCCAGCACTATATTACAGGGGGGTAACCACGAGCAGTACTTC
>TRBV5-4|NA|NA|TRBJ2-1
CASSSGKRSGGENEQFF
TGTGCCAGCAGCTCCGGCAAAAGGTCCGGAGGCGAAAATGAGCAGTTCTTC
>TRBV5-1|TRBD2|NA|TRBJ2-3
CASSPRLAGETQYF
TGCGCCAGCAGCCCGCGACTAGCGGGAGAGACGCAGTATTTT
>TRBV25-1|NA|NA|TRBJ1-6
CASSAGAVSPLHF
TGTGCCAGCAGTGCAGGGGCGGTTTCACCCCTCCACTTT
>TRBV11-3|NA|NA|TRBJ2-3
CASSLNQVEAQYF
TGTGCCAGCAGCTTAAATCAGGTAGAAGCGCAGTATTTT
>TRBV13|TRBD1|NA|TRBJ2-1
CASSRDRGIGEQFF
TGTGCCAGCAGCCGGGACAGGGGTATAGGTGAGCAGTTCTTC
>TRBV28|NA|NA|TRBJ1-2
CASSSGQQYGYTF
TGTGCCAGCAGCTCTGGACAGCAATATGGCTACACCTTC
>TRBV5-1|TRBD2|NA|TRBJ2-3
CASSLLVIAGVPDTQYF
TGCGCCAGCAGCTTGTTGGTGATAGCGGGAGTACCAGATACGCAGTATTTT
>TRBV11-2|NA|NA|TRBJ1-3
CASSSSLTAATRGNTIYF
TGTGCCAGCAGCTCAAGTTTAACAGCAGCGACTCGGGGAAACACCATATATTTT
>TRBV6-6|TRBD2|NA|TRBJ2-1
CASLKTSGGHNEQFF
TGTGCCAGCCTTAAGACTAGCGGGGGTCACAATGAGCAGTTCTTC
>TRBV18|NA|NA|TRBJ1-2
CATRRGDGYTF
TGTGCCACCCGGCGCGGCGATGGCTACACCTTC
>TRBV2|TRBD1|NA|TRBJ2-2
CASTWTGSNTGELFF
TGTGCCAGCACCTGGACAGGCTCGAACACCGGGGAGCTGTTTTTT
>TRBV28|NA|NA|TRBJ1-2
CASTYWGRTNYGYTF
TGTGCCAGCACCTATTGGGGGCGGACAAACTATGGCTACACCTTC
>TRBV9|NA|NA|TRBJ1-2
CASSPMAANYGYTF
TGTGCCAGCAGCCCTATGGCAGCTAACTATGGCTACACCTTC
>TRBV7-8|NA|NA|TRBJ1-4
CASSRGVNEKLFF
TGTGCCAGCAGCCGCGGGGTTAATGAAAAACTGTTTTTT
>TRBV2|NA|NA|TRBJ1-6
CASSAQLDSLSSYNSPLHF
TGTGCCAGCAGTGCCCAGCTGGACAGTCTGAGCTCCTATAATTCACCCCTCCACTTT
>TRBV30|NA|NA|TRBJ1-4
CAGRQKATNEKLFF
TGTGCCGGGCGACAGAAAGCAACTAATGAAAAACTGTTTTTT
>TRBV28|NA|NA|TRBJ2-3
CASSREGTQFDTQYF
TGTGCCAGCAGCCGCGAGGGGACACAATTCGATACGCAGTATTTT
>TRBV30|NA|NA|TRBJ2-7
CAWSVGTFSYEQYF
TGTGCCTGGAGTGTTGGGACATTCTCCTACGAGCAGTACTTC
>TRBV5-1|NA|NA|TRBJ1-2
CASSLVPGTYGYTF
TGCGCCAGCAGCTTGGTTCCGGGAACCTATGGCTACACCTTC
>TRBV5-8|NA|once|TRBJ1-2
CASSLAGGQYYGYTF
TGTGCCAGCAGCTTGGCCGGAGGACAGTACTATGGCTACACCTTC